This paragraph covers one T cell receptor (beta chain) sequence. The antigen it recognizes is unknown. The sample holds no much larger clone one base away, and base qualities are not on file. The immunoSEQ hsTCRB v3.0 assay was used at survey level resolution to sequence the TRB variable region. The targeted TRB sequencing depth was about 40,000-55,000 T-cell genomes per sample. Pooled TRB libraries were sequenced on an Illumina MiSeq with a v3 150-cycle kit. The published analysis was carried out like this. Repertoire analysis ran in R within a reproducible Nextflow workflow covering QC, data transformation and analysis. Custom analyses were implemented in LymphoSeq2, an R package for AIRR-Seq data exploration. A handful of samples that yielded fewer than 5000 total TRB sequences were excluded, so that approximately 200 HIV repertoires were analyzed. Among the 170 to 200 HIV repertoires that were kept, roughly 59 were collected before ART initiation and under 150 were collected after ART initiation. Repertoires were downsampled to 5000 TRB nucleotide sequences, and summary statistics were averaged over 100 downsampling iterations. Only TRB sequences with CDR3 regions of at least seven amino acids were retained for analysis. Diversity was measured with a Shannon entropy-derived clonality score and the Gini coefficient. In repertoire networks, the top 5000 CDR3 amino acid sequences were linked whenever an edit distance of one separated two sequences. Antigen specificity groups and MHC restriction were predicted for TRB CDR3 amino acid sequences with GLIPH2. CDR3 amino acid sequences were matched against VDJdb and McPAS-TCR to flag known CMV, EBV, HIV or tissue antigen associations. Pre-ART, post-ART and control groups were compared with Wilcoxon signed-rank tests and Holm-Bonferroni correction. TCRdb retrieved this table from immuneACCESS and kept in-frame rearrangements only. Not all clones are present; in checked studies, unresolved V genes account for under half, and no reason is known for the remainder. That table gives V, J and clone size, and the DNA gave D and trimming. Present in this sample are about 33,000 clones, about 83% of which were seen just once. About 7.6% of the sample is taken by the ten largest.

The source of the sample is a study of long-term antiretroviral therapy in people with HIV (dated by TCRdb to between 2021 and 2024). A note on the overall study: Collection of the earliest samples took place about a decade ahead of the 2015 WHO recommendation for immediate ART, at a time when ART was typically delayed until CD4 counts fell. A retrospective serial study tested whether changes in peripheral blood TRB repertoire composition and diversity were associated with ART initiation and durable HIV suppression. A total of 150 to 200 cryopreserved PBMC samples were contributed to the cohort by 30 adults with confirmed HIV infection, with samples collected serially over a mean of approximately six years (range 1-12). Of the 30 participants with HIV, about a dozen were female. No cross-contamination during QIAcube processing was seen in test extractions of a monoclonal T-cell line run alongside roughly 35 polyclonal samples.

The germline V gene sets CDR1 to SNHLY and CDR2 to FYNNEI. Measured from the cysteine to the phenylalanine, the CDR3 is 13 residues long. Only the CDR3 part of the read is kept: 39 bases, read in frame from the first base. V and J are truncated by 6 bases and 1 base respectively, leaving an intervening sequence of 7 bases. To be included, a participant needed at least one PBMC sample from before ART initiation plus at least two post-ART samples. Every participant with HIV received treatment in the United States of America. Before DNA extraction, cryopreserved samples of roughly 1-11 million PBMC were thawed and then washed. At the time of the earliest PBMC sample, participants with HIV were aged between roughly 20 and 60 years. PBMC samples were contributed by each participant from 1-4 timepoints before ART initiation and 2-8 timepoints after ART initiation, with a median of 7 samples. Serial HIV viral load, CD4+ T-cell count, ART history and demographic data were obtained for every participant. Genomic DNA was extracted from unsorted PBMC with a Qiagen kit on a QIAcube, with processing performed in batches of 12 samples.

Study-wide conclusions, independent of this receptor: ART initiation was associated with a significant increase in TRB diversity, but diversity stayed significantly below transplant donor controls even after long-term ART. Unsorted PBMC were profiled instead of sorted CD4+ and CD8+ T cells because pre-ART samples had limited cell numbers. The repertoire was dominated across all time points by expanded TRB clones identified before ART initiation, although this dominance was seen to fluctuate and to decrease in many PLHIV after ART. Inferences about post-ART repertoire changes were limited because no data were available on ART adherence, viral resistance or therapy changes. The samples span the years 2004 to 2017, and the ART regimens used at that time may not be as effective as current regimens. Limited PBMC availability meant only the TCR beta chain was sequenced, without alpha chain pairing. Compared with controls, HIV repertoires had narrower CDR3 length ranges, and the network structure pointed to an antigen-experienced repertoire that shifted only slightly toward naive after ART.

The sample here was unsorted PBMCs, taken 2 years after starting antiretroviral therapy. This clonotype originated in a woman between 50 and 59 years old with HIV. This sequence uses TRBV2 and TRBJ2-4; a weak D assignment points to TRBD1 (5 bases agree). The sequence in DNA is TGTGCCAGCAGACAGGATGCCAAAAACATTCAGTACTTC. This is translated as CASRQDAKNIQYF.